This T cell receptor (beta chain) was identified during a study of blood T cells in healthy people across ages. This clonotype has a handful of counts. A sample-barcoded 5' primer and a J-beta primer mix were used in a second PCR of roughly 7 to 12 cycles. TCRdb itself ran the 5' RACE reads through MiXCR, one entry per CDR3 protein. The sample has nearly 800,000 distinct CDR3 sequences, 20% to 25% seen once. The same data also contributed to another study, on T cells of mothers and their children. As that report states: In this cohort, donors were a few healthy Caucasian mothers plus their six children.

This TCR was recovered from a boy younger than 18 in good health. Sequenced input: blood.

CDR3 bases: TGCAGTGCTCGCAATGAGCAGTTCTTC. Encoded protein: CSARNEQFF. The chain carries TRBV20-1 and TRBJ2-1, with no clear D. The CDR3 runs to 9 residues. V dropped 5 bases and J dropped 6 bases, with 2 bases sitting between them. Germline-derived CDR1 and CDR2 are DFQATT and SNEGSKA (reference sequence).